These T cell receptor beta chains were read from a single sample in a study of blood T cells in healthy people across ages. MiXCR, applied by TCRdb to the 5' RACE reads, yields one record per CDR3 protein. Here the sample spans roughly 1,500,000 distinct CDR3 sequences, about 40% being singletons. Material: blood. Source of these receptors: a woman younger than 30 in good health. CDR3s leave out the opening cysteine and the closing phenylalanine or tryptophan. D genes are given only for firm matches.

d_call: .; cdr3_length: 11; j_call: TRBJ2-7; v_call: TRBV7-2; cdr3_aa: ASSSPTVFEQY
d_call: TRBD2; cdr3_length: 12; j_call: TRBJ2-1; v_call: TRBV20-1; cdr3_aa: SAPGLAGFSEQF
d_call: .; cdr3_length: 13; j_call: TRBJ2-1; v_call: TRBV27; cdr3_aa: ASSLGQNLINEQF
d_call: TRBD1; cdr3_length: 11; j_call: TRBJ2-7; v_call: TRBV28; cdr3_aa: ASKTGTSYEQY
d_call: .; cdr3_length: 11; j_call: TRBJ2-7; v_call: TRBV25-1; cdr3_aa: ASCRAGAGEQY
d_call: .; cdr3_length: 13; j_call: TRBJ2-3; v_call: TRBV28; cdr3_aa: ASSGVDKSTDTQY
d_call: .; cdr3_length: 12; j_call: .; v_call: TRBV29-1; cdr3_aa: SVEDGLTDNEQY
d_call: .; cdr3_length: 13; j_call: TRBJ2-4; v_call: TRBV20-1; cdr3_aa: SALLLGAPKNIQY
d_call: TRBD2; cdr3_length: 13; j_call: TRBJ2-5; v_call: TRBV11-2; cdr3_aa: ASSYGTRGRETQY
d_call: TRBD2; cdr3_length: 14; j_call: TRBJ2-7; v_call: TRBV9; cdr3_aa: ASSAKIAGARYEQY
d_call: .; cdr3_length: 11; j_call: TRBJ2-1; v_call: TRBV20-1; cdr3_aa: SRGGFSYNEQF
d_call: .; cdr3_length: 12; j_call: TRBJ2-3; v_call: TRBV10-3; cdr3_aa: AISVGPSTDTQY
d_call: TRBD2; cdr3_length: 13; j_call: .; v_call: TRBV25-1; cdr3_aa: ASSEWNWGGYEQY
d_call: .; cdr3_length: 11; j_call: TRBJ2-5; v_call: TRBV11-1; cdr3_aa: VSSLDFQETQY
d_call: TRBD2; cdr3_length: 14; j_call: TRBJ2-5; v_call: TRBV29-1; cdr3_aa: SVEGLAGGLQETQY
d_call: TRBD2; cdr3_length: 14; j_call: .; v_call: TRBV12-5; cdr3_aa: ASGLVFEGGPNEQY